Described below is a single T cell receptor beta chain sequence and its context. This entry comes from a study of T cells in Graves' hyperthyroidism and ophthalmopathy. Using RNA transcripts as the source, TCR beta CDR3 regions were amplified. The TCR CDR3 was amplified in a first-round RT-PCR using the HTBI primer set. A single record per CDR3 protein comes from TCRdb applying MiXCR to the multiplex PCR reads. The table includes almost 600,000 distinct CDR3 sequences, around 13% detected once. Patients showing uncontrolled infection, other autoimmune disease, pregnancy or lactation were ineligible. Diagnoses were established using clinical symptoms, serum thyroxine and TRAb, thyroid ultrasound and orbital computed tomography. Preceding any ophthalmopathy symptoms, the blood sample dates from first hyperthyroidism diagnosis. Out of roughly 10 ml of fresh peripheral blood came the PBMCs. Per the germline V gene, CDR1 is LGHDT and CDR2 is YNNKEL (reference sequence). The CDR3 has 16 amino acids. J was trimmed by 7 bases and V by 1 base; bases with no gene match: 9.

The sequencing input was blood. The clonotype was recovered from a woman aged 25-40 years with Graves' hyperthyroidism that later progressed to Graves' ophthalmopathy. The J gene is TRBJ1-5, the V gene TRBV3-1; 8 nucleotides line up with TRBD1. CDR3 coding DNA: TGTGCCAGCAGCCAAGGCGGACAGGGTATTCACCAGCCCCAGCATTTT. Encoded protein: CASSQGGQGIHQPQHF.